This T cell receptor (beta chain) was obtained from a study of long-term antiretroviral therapy in people with HIV. Study-level points and caveats: CDR3 lengths in HIV samples spanned a narrower range than controls.

This was the immunoSEQ v3.0 assay at survey level. Assay used: immunoSEQ multiplex PCR; TCRdb lists only in-frame clones, some missing. The sample shows about 12,000 clones, roughly 79% of them seen only once. About this clone itself: Its antigen is unidentified.

The germline gives CDR1 SGHTA, CDR2 FQGNSA. This CDR3 region has 12 residues. V was trimmed by 5 bases and J by 6 bases, leaving 8 bases between them. People in the study who had HIV all got their treatment in the United States. The sample consisted of unsorted PBMCs, taken 0.8 years before starting antiretroviral therapy. The receptor was derived from a woman aged 40 to 50 with HIV. V usage is TRBV7-2 and J usage is TRBJ1-5, with unresolved D. This CDR3 is CASSPVGQPQHF. The CDR3 coding sequence is TGTGCCAGCAGCCCCGTAGGTCAGCCCCAGCATTTT.